These 32 T cell receptor beta chains were sequenced from one sample in a study of cytomegalovirus exposure and HLA in healthy donors. Clones were sequenced by immunoSEQ multiplex PCR, and TCRdb holds only the in-frame ones, with some missing. This table has under 300,000 clones, around 87% appearing once. Specimen: PBMCs. The receptors stem from a woman between 18 and 29 years old in good health and CMV-seronegative.

The chain joins TRBV15 to TRBJ1-5; no definite D call. V lost 0 bases to trimming and J lost 4 bases, with 10 bases between them. Looked up from germline, CDR1 is LNHNV and CDR2 is YYDKDF (reference sequence). The CDR3 runs 15 residues. CDR3 in amino acids: CATSRDPTANQPQHF. For the CDR3, the DNA is TGTGCCACCAGCAGAGATCCAACAGCTAATCAGCCCCAGCATTTT.

V usage is TRBV11-2 and J usage is TRBJ2-3; 10 nucleotides line up with TRBD2. This CDR3 is 16 amino acids long. V shed 3 bases and J 2 bases; nucleotides not matched to a gene: 5. Germline V gene data show CDR1 as SGHAT and CDR2 as FQNNGV. CDR3 residues: CASSFLAGGITDTQYF. CDR3 in DNA: TGTGCCAGCAGCTTCTTAGCGGGGGGAATCACAGATACGCAGTATTTT.

The chain links TRBV11-2 to TRBJ2-1; D gene ambiguous. CDR1 is SGHAT, CDR2 FQNNGV, per germline. CDR3 length: 15 amino acids. V was trimmed by 5 bases and J by 0 bases, leaving 11 bases between them. The chain's CDR3 is CASSLALSSYNEQFF. As DNA, the CDR3 is TGTGCCAGCAGCCTTGCCCTTAGCTCCTACAATGAGCAGTTCTTC.

This chain connects TRBV5-1 to TRBJ1-2; 8 positions match TRBD1. V lost 2 bases and J lost 2; bases outside the gene matches: 5. Looked up from germline, CDR1 is SGHRS and CDR2 is YFSETQ. The CDR3 is 15 residues long. The CDR3 loop reads CASSFNQGANYGYTF. CDR3 nucleotides: TGCGCCAGCAGCTTCAACCAGGGGGCGAACTATGGCTACACCTTC.

This sequence joins TRBV19 and TRBJ2-2, with D unresolved. Trimming cost V 3 bases and J 4 bases, with 12 bases left between them. There are 15 residues in the CDR3. The germline CDR1 and CDR2 sequences are LNHDA and SQIVND (reference sequence). The CDR3 protein is CASSIFNRPTGELFF. As DNA, the CDR3 is TGTGCCAGTAGTATCTTCAACAGACCCACCGGGGAGCTGTTTTTT.

This chain joins TRBV2 and TRBJ1-6; 12 bases map to TRBD1. Losses at the gene ends were 4 bases for V and 9 bases for J; bases not matched to a gene: 1. The germline CDR1 and CDR2 sequences are SNHLY and FYNNEI. This CDR3 has 14 residues. CDR3 protein: CASSGDRGRSPLHF. CDR3 nucleotide sequence: TGTGCCAGCAGTGGGGACAGGGGGCGTTCACCCCTCCACTTT.

V and J are TRBV7-9 and TRBJ1-6; 10 nucleotides match TRBD1. The CDR3 spans 14 residues. Germline V gives CDR1 SEHNR, CDR2 FQNEAQ (reference sequence). V gave up 4 bases and J gave up 10 bases; unmatched junction bases: 4. CDR3 loop: CASSSGTGESPLHF. CDR3 bases: TGTGCCAGCAGCTCCGGGACAGGGGAATCACCCCTCCACTTT.

The chain recombines TRBV27 with TRBJ1-1; TRBD1 matches at 9 bases. Germline values: CDR1 MNHEY, CDR2 SMNVEV (reference sequence). V gave up 9 bases and J gave up 3 bases; unmatched junction bases: 5. This CDR3 is built from 13 residues. The CDR3, as DNA: TGTGCCAGAAAACAGGGGGCTGACACTGAAGCTTTCTTT. Its translation: CARKQGADTEAFF.

The chain employs TRBV30 and TRBJ1-4; D unresolved. V was clipped by 0 bases and J by 8 bases, with 16 bases between them. The CDR3 runs to 15 residues. Germline CDR1 GTSNPN, CDR2 SVGIG (reference sequence). CDR3: CAWSVPPLAGEKLFF. The CDR3 region has the DNA TGTGCCTGGAGTGTACCGCCTTTGGCGGGAGAAAAACTGTTTTTT.

V and J are TRBV12-5 and TRBJ1-2; tentatively, D is TRBD1 (5 bases). The CDR3 runs to 15 residues. V was cut by 4 bases and J by 6 bases, with 18 bases left in between. CDR1 is LGHNT, CDR2 FRNRAP, per germline. CDR3 DNA sequence: TGTGCTAGTGGTTCGGGACTCGGACGGCGGGATGGCTACACCTTC. Translated: CASGSGLGRRDGYTF.

This chain joins TRBV28 and TRBJ2-7; 9 bases match TRBD1. Germline-derived CDR1 and CDR2 are MDHEN and SYDVKM. The CDR3 loop spans 15 amino acids. V shed 6 bases, J shed 2 bases, and the junction held 8 bases outside the gene matches. CDR3 coding DNA: TGTGCCAGCAGCACAGGGGGCGCTTTCCCCTACGAGCAGTACGTC. Encoded protein: CASSTGGAFPYEQYV.

The chain is built from TRBV7-9 and TRBJ2-5; 7 nucleotides align to TRBD2. V shed 0 bases, J shed 2 bases, and the junction held 3 bases outside the gene matches. Germline CDR1 is SEHNR and CDR2 is FQNEAQ (reference sequence). The CDR3 contains 15 residues. The CDR3 bases are TGTGCCAGCAGCTTAGCGGGGGGGAAACAAGAGACCCAGTACTTC. Encoded protein: CASSLAGGKQETQYF.

This chain joins TRBV30 and TRBJ2-5; weak D call: TRBD1 (8 bases). V was trimmed by 0 bases and J by 4 bases, leaving 15 bases between them. The CDR3 has 15 residues. Germline CDR1 GTSNPN, CDR2 SVGIG (reference sequence). The CDR3 DNA is TGTGCCTGGAGTGTACAGACAGGGGAGGGAGAGACCCAGTACTTC. Protein: CAWSVQTGEGETQYF.

The chain joins TRBV20-1 to TRBJ1-2, with a tentative D call TRBD1 (5 bases). The CDR3 is 11 residues long. Germline loops: CDR1 DFQATT, CDR2 SNEGSKA (reference sequence). Trimming pared 2 bases from V and 8 bases from J, leaving 9 bases between. CDR3 DNA sequence: TGCAGTGCTAGATACAGGAGCGGCTACACCTTC. It codes for CSARYRSGYTF.

This clone occurred once. The sample contains more than one DNA sequence encoding this CDR3. The chain has TRBV27 and TRBJ1-1, with D tentatively TRBD1 (5 bases). With 5 bases removed from V and 1 base from J, the gap between germline ends came to 11 bases. There are 14 residues in the CDR3. Germline V gives CDR1 MNHEY, CDR2 SMNVEV (reference sequence). This CDR3 is CASSPRDRNTEAFF. The CDR3 DNA follows: TGTGCCAGCAGTCCGAGAGACAGGAACACTGAAGCTTTCTTT.

The chain carries TRBV10-3 and TRBJ2-3; D may be TRBD2 (6 bases). Per the germline V gene, CDR1 is ENHRY and CDR2 is SYGVKD. The ends were cut back, 11 bases at V and 2 bases at J, with 11 bases in the middle. This CDR3 contains 12 residues. The CDR3 is CAGAGSTDTQYF. The CDR3, as DNA: TGTGCCGGGGCGGGGTCCACAGATACGCAGTATTTT.

The chain couples TRBV5-6 to TRBJ1-6, with a possible D match to TRBD1 (5 bases). CDR1 is SGHDT, CDR2 YYEEEE, per germline. V dropped 1 base and J dropped 8 bases, with 10 bases sitting between them. CDR3 size: 14 residues. CDR3 nucleotide sequence: TGTGCCAGCAGCTTGCAGGGTTGGGATTCACCCCTCCACTTT. It translates to CASSLQGWDSPLHF.

This chain uses TRBV6-1 with TRBJ1-5, with TRBD1 as a possible D gene (5 bases). The V gene lost 6 bases and the J gene lost 5 bases, with 11 bases spanning the gap. Germline CDR1 is MNHNS and CDR2 is SASEGT. This CDR3 contains 13 residues. In nucleotides, the CDR3 is TGTGCCAGCAGGGGGGGTTGGGATCAGCCCCAGCATTTT. It specifies CASRGGWDQPQHF.

The chain carries TRBV6-6 and TRBJ2-3, with a tentative D call TRBD2 (6 bases). This CDR3 spans 15 amino acids. Trimming removed 7 bases from V and 0 bases from J, with 14 bases in between. Germline V gene lookup returns CDR1 MNHNY and CDR2 SVGAGI (reference sequence). The CDR3 region is CASNLSGYSTDTQYF. CDR3 DNA sequence: TGTGCCAGCAATCTTAGCGGATATAGCACAGATACGCAGTATTTT.

The chain recombines TRBV9 with TRBJ2-3, with a weak D call TRBD1 (5 bases). The V gene's germline CDR1 is SGDLS and CDR2 YYNGEE. Trimming left V 0 bases short and J 3 bases short, with 14 bases between. The CDR3 runs 16 residues. This chain's CDR3 is CASSVGLDTRTDTQYF. CDR3 coding DNA: TGTGCCAGCAGCGTAGGTCTGGACACGAGGACAGATACGCAGTATTTT.

The rearrangement uses TRBV29-1 and TRBJ1-2; 7 bases fit TRBD1. After removal of 2 bases from V and 6 bases from J, the junction contained 3 bases not matched to a gene. The CDR3 has 12 amino acids. In germline, CDR1 is SQVTM, CDR2 ANQGSEA. For the CDR3, the DNA is TGCAGCGTTGAACAGGGGGTAGATGGCTACACCTTC. Amino acid sequence: CSVEQGVDGYTF.

This sequence joins TRBV28 and TRBJ1-3; D gene ambiguous. Germline V gives CDR1 MDHEN, CDR2 SYDVKM. The V and J ends lost 1 base and 4 bases respectively, with 11 bases between them. The CDR3 extends over 15 amino acids. CDR3 coding DNA: TGTGCCAGCAGTTTATATGCGGGAGGGGGAAACACCATATATTTT. Translated, it gives CASSLYAGGGNTIYF.

This chain joins TRBV28 and TRBJ1-4; D possibly corresponds to TRBD1 (5 bases). This CDR3 has 16 residues. CDR1 and CDR2 (germline): MDHEN, SYDVKM. V was pared by 6 bases and J by 3 bases, with 17 bases between. CDR3 residues: CASSPPLGGANEKLFF. CDR3 DNA: TGTGCCAGCAGCCCTCCGCTCGGGGGGGCTAATGAAAAACTGTTTTTT. Variable domain in full (rest from reference TRBV28 and TRBJ1-4): DVKVTQSSRYLVKRTGEKVFLECVQDMDHENMFWYRQDPGLGLRLIYFSYDVKMKEKGDIPEGYSVSREKKERFSLILESASTNQTSMYLCASSPPLGGANEKLFFGSGTQLSVL.

The gene calls are TRBV5-4 and TRBJ2-3; TRBD2 aligns across 11 bases. Trimming took 0 bases from V and 6 from J; bases not matched to a gene: 9. CDR3 length equals 17 residues. Germline-derived CDR1 and CDR2 are SGHNT and YYREEE (reference sequence). This CDR3 is CASSLGLAGGGGDTQYF. The DNA for the CDR3 is TGTGCCAGCAGCTTGGGTCTAGCGGGGGGCGGAGGGGATACGCAGTATTTT. The full variable domain, in which reference TRBV5-4 and TRBJ2-3 provide the parts outside the CDR3, is ETGVTQSPTHLIKTRGQQVTLRCSSQSGHNTVSWYQQALGQGPQFIFQYYREEENGRGNFPPRFSGLQFPNYSSELNVNALELDDSALYLCASSLGLAGGGGDTQYFGPGTRLTVL.

Here the CDR3 reads CASSPGTGMNTEAFF. CDR3 in DNA: TGTGCCAGCTCACCAGGGACAGGGATGAACACTGAAGCTTTCTTT. The V gene is TRBV18, the J gene TRBJ1-1; 9 nucleotides match TRBD1. The CDR3 runs 15 residues. Germline lookup yields CDR1 KGHSH and CDR2 LQKENI. The trim removed 2 bases at V and 0 bases at J, leaving 1 base unmatched.

This rearrangement joins TRBV5-4 to TRBJ2-7; 9 bases line up with TRBD2. The CDR3 totals 16 residues. Trimming cost V 3 bases and J 3 bases; bases outside gene matches: 10. Germline lookup yields CDR1 SGHNT and CDR2 YYREEE (reference sequence). CDR3 DNA sequence: TGTGCCAGCAGCTCCGGGGGGCTAGCGGGGAACTACGAGCAGTACGTC. Its protein is CASSSGGLAGNYEQYV.

This sequence joins TRBV9 and TRBJ2-3, with D unclear. The CDR3 extends over 16 amino acids. Trimming pared 0 bases from V and 4 bases from J, leaving 15 bases between. Germline loops: CDR1 SGDLS, CDR2 YYNGEE. Written as DNA, the CDR3 is TGTGCCAGCAGCGTAGCATCTCAGTATCCCTCAGATACGCAGTATTTT. Translated, it gives CASSVASQYPSDTQYF.

V and J are TRBV6-6 and TRBJ1-1; 7 nucleotides match TRBD1. After removal of 5 bases from V and 8 bases from J, the junction contained 8 bases not matched to a gene. Per germline, CDR1 MNHNY and CDR2 SVGAGI (reference sequence). The CDR3 runs to 13 residues. The CDR3 spells CASSRTGPAEAFF. In DNA, the CDR3 is TGTGCCAGCAGTCGGACAGGTCCAGCGGAAGCTTTCTTT.

The CDR3 DNA reads as TGCGCCAGCAGCCCGGGACAGGGACCAACTAATGAAAAACTGTTTTTT. This encodes CASSPGQGPTNEKLFF. The chain couples TRBV4-1 to TRBJ1-4; TRBD1 matches at 9 bases. With V trimmed by 4 bases and J by 0 bases, 3 bases remained unmatched. CDR1 and CDR2 (germline): MGHRA, YSYEKL. This CDR3 region has 16 residues.

This rearrangement joins TRBV6-5 to TRBJ1-3; maybe TRBD1 (6 bases). This CDR3 is built from 16 residues. From germline, CDR1 is MNHEY and CDR2 SVGAGI. V was cut by 4 bases and J by 4 bases, with 17 bases left in between. The CDR3 DNA reads as TGTGCCAGCAGTTCCAGGACAGTTCTGGCCGGAAACACCATATATTTT. This gives the protein CASSSRTVLAGNTIYF.

The chain employs TRBV10-3 and TRBJ1-6; 7 nucleotides line up with TRBD1. This CDR3 comprises 13 residues. V dropped 9 bases and J dropped 5; count of bases not matched to a gene: 4. Germline values: CDR1 ENHRY, CDR2 SYGVKD. The CDR3 sequence: CAIRTGDNSPLHF. In nucleotides, the CDR3 is TGTGCCATAAGAACAGGGGATAATTCACCCCTCCACTTT.

V gene TRBV28 combines with J gene TRBJ1-5; 8 bases align to TRBD1. V gave up 3 bases and J gave up 10 bases; unmatched junction bases: 2. In germline, CDR1 is MDHEN, CDR2 SYDVKM. The CDR3 totals 12 residues. The CDR3 here is CASSFSGGPQHF. The CDR3 bases are TGTGCCAGCAGTTTTTCAGGGGGCCCCCAGCATTTT.